This T cell receptor (beta chain) is drawn from a study of blood T cell repertoires in COVID-19. Trimming cost V 2 bases and J 8 bases, with 16 bases left between them. The CDR3 has 15 amino acids. Germline-derived CDR1 and CDR2 are SGDLS and YYNGEE. Study processing details: Reference gene primer amplification yielded estimated nucleated cell counts. TCRdb keeps only in-frame clones here, not all; method: immunoSEQ multiplex PCR. The D gene and trimming were derived from the DNA, and the V and J assignments and clone size from that table. The sample lists roughly 290,000 clones, around four fifths seen once, with around 4.2% in the top ten.

Sequencing was done on a sample of peripheral blood. The rearrangement links TRBV9 to TRBJ2-2; the D is unclear. The clonotype originates from a woman aged 50 to 60 with active or convalescent COVID-19. CDR3 in amino acids: CASSVSSETLGELFF. Written as DNA, the CDR3 is TGTGCCAGCAGCGTCTCTTCGGAGACGTTGGGGGAGCTGTTTTTT.